This T cell receptor (beta chain) was obtained from a study of cytomegalovirus exposure and HLA in healthy donors. This clone was recorded a few times. Losses at the gene ends were 11 bases for V and 5 bases for J; bases not matched to a gene: 4. This CDR3 spans 13 amino acids. The V gene's germline CDR1 is ENHRY and CDR2 SYGVKD. PCR amplification relied on 60 Vbeta primers (plus 13 Jbeta primers). Sequencing used immunoSEQ multiplex PCR; TCRdb keeps in-frame clones, though not all of them. The repertoire holds around 150,000 clones, around 73% seen once, with 13% to 15% in the top ten. The rearrangement uses TRBV10-3 and TRBJ2-5, with 14 bases aligning to TRBD2. Sequencing input: PBMCs. The TCR sequence derives from a human donor in good health. CDR3 region: CASGLAGEETQYF. The CDR3 nucleotides read TGTGCCTCGGGACTAGCGGGAGAGGAGACCCAGTACTTC.